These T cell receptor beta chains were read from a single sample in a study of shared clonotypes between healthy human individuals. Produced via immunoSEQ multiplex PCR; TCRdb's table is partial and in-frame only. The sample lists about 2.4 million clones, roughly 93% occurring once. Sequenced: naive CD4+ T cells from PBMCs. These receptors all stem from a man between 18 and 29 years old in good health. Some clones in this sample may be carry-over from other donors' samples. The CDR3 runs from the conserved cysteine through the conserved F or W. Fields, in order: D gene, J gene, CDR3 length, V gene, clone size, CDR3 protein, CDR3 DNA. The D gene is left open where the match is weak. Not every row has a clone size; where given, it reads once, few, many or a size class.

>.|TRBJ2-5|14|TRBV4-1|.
CASSQELRRETQYF
TGCGCCAGCAGCCAAGAATTACGACGGGAGACCCAGTACTTC
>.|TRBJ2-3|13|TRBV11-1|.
CASSGSRGGTQYF
TGTGCCAGCAGCGGGTCTCGGGGAGGTACGCAGTATTTT
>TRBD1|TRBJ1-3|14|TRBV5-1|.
CASSPGTAGNTIYF
TGCGCCAGCAGCCCCGGGACAGCTGGAAACACCATATATTTT
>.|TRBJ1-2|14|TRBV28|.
CASSSTGGAWGYTF
TGTGCCAGCAGTTCCACGGGGGGCGCTTGGGGCTACACCTTC
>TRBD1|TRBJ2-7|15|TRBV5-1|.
CASSTLPGQAYEQYF
TGCGCCAGCAGCACGCTTCCGGGACAGGCCTACGAGCAGTACTTC
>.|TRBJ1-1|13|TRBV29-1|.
CSVVERLNTEAFF
TGCAGCGTTGTTGAGCGATTGAACACTGAAGCTTTCTTT
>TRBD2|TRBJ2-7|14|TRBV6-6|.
CASRQTSGINEQYF
TGTGCCAGCAGGCAGACTAGCGGGATCAACGAGCAGTACTTC
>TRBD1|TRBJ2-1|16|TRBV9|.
CASSPRQGSTYNEQFF
TGTGCCAGCAGCCCTAGACAGGGGTCAACCTACAATGAGCAGTTCTTC
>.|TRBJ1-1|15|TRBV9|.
CASSPPAGVYAEAFF
TGTGCCAGCAGCCCCCCGGCAGGAGTTTACGCTGAAGCTTTCTTT
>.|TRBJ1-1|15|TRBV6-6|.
CASSNPRGGKTEAFF
TGTGCCAGCAGTAACCCGAGGGGGGGAAAAACTGAAGCTTTCTTT
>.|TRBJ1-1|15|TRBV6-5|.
CASSYADYRDTEAFF
TGTGCCAGCAGTTACGCAGACTACAGGGACACGGAAGCTTTCTTT
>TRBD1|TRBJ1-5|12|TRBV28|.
CASSLPGTGGHF
TGTGCCAGCAGTTTACCTGGGACAGGGGGACATTTT
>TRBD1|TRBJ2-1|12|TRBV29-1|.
CICGQGYNEQFF
TGCATCTGTGGACAGGGGTACAATGAGCAGTTCTTC
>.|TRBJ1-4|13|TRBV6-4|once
CASSPNSNEKLFF
TGTGCCAGCAGCCCCAACAGTAATGAAAAACTGTTTTTT
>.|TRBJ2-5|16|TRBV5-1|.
CASSLAVARASETQYF
TGCGCCAGCAGCTTGGCCGTGGCGCGGGCGTCAGAGACCCAGTACTTC
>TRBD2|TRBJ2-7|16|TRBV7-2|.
CASSLVRTSGSYEQYF
TGTGCCAGCAGCTTAGTAAGGACTAGCGGCTCCTACGAGCAGTACTTC
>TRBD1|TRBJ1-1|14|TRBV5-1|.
CASKDRGMVTEAFF
TGCGCCAGCAAGGACAGGGGTATGGTCACTGAAGCTTTCTTT
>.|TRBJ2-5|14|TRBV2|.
CASRRDRQQETQYF
TGTGCCAGCCGTCGGGACCGCCAGCAAGAGACCCAGTACTTC
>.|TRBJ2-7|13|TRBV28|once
CASSLGGYYEQYF
TGTGCCAGCAGTTTAGGGGGGTACTACGAGCAGTACTTC
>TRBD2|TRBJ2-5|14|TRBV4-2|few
CASSQGLAEETQYF
TGTGCCAGCAGCCAGGGACTAGCGGAAGAGACCCAGTACTTC
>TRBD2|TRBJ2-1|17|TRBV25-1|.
CASSNLAGVWRDNEQFF
TGTGCCAGCAGTAACTTAGCGGGAGTCTGGCGGGACAATGAGCAGTTCTTC
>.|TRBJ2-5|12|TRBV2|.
CASSALGETQYF
TGTGCCAGCAGTGCCCTGGGGGAGACCCAGTACTTC
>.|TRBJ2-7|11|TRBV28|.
CASSFLYEQYF
TGTGCCAGCAGTTTTCTCTACGAGCAGTACTTC
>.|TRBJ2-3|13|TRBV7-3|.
CASSLILTDTQYF
TGTGCCAGCAGCTTAATTTTGACAGATACGCAGTATTTT
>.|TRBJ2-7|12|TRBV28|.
CASSFDRREQYF
TGTGCCAGCAGTTTTGACAGGCGCGAGCAGTACTTC
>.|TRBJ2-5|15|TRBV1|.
CTSSHPTDRVETQYF
TGCACCAGCAGCCACCCAACGGACAGGGTAGAGACCCAGTACTTC
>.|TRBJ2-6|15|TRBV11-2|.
CASLTTLSGANVLTF
TGTGCCAGCCTGACGACGCTCTCTGGGGCCAACGTCCTGACTTTC
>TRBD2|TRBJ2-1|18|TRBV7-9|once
CASSLRVRGVREDNEQFF
TGTGCCAGCAGCTTACGTGTTCGAGGGGTGCGGGAGGACAATGAGCAGTTCTTC
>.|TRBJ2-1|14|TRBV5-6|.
CASKPVTGYNEQFF
TGTGCCAGCAAGCCCGTTACAGGTTACAATGAGCAGTTCTTC
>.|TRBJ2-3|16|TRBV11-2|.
CASSLLDFGVTDTQYF
TGTGCCAGCAGCCTGTTGGATTTTGGGGTCACAGATACGCAGTATTTT
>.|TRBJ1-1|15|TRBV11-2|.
CASSPLEGRVLEAFF
TGTGCCAGCAGCCCTCTCGAAGGACGGGTTCTTGAAGCTTTCTTT
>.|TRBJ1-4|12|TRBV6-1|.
CASSEARTAYLF
TGTGCCAGCAGTGAAGCCAGGACAGCGTATCTTTTT
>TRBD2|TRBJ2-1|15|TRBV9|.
CASSSGLAGYNEQFF
TGTGCCAGCAGCTCGGGACTAGCGGGTTACAATGAGCAGTTCTTC
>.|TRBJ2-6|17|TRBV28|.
CASTPHPRLSGANVLTF
TGTGCCAGCACCCCACACCCCCGACTCTCTGGGGCCAACGTCCTGACTTTC
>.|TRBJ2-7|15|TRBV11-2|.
CASSLVSLDWAEQYF
TGTGCCAGCAGCTTAGTATCCCTAGATTGGGCCGAGCAGTACTTC
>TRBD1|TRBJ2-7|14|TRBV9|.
CASSSTDRAYEQYF
TGTGCCAGCAGCTCAACGGACAGGGCGTACGAGCAGTACTTC
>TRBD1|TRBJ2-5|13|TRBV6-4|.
CASSEGARETQYF
TGTGCCAGCTCCGAGGGGGCCAGAGAGACCCAGTACTTC
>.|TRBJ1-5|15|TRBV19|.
CASSIRGAGNQPQHF
TGTGCCAGTAGTATAAGGGGGGCGGGCAATCAGCCCCAGCATTTT
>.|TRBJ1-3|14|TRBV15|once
CATSMAGVFNTIYF
TGTGCCACCAGCATGGCAGGGGTCTTCAACACCATATATTTT
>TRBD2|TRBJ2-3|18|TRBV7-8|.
CASSLKALPAGVPDTQYF
TGTGCCAGCAGCTTAAAGGCCCTACCAGCGGGAGTTCCAGATACGCAGTATTTT
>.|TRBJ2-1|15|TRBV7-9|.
CASSRRSQGYNEQFF
TGTGCCAGCAGCCGACGGTCCCAGGGCTACAATGAGCAGTTCTTC
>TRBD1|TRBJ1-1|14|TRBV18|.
CASAGDREGTEAFF
TGTGCCAGCGCCGGGGACAGGGAGGGCACTGAAGCTTTCTTT
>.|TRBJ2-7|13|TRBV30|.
CAWARGPSYEQYF
TGTGCCTGGGCCCGGGGACCCTCCTACGAGCAGTACTTC
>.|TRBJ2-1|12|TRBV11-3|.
CASSLLSGRQFF
TGTGCCAGCAGCTTACTCAGTGGCCGGCAGTTCTTC
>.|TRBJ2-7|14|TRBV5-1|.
CASSFTGSSYEQYF
TGCGCCAGCAGCTTCACGGGGAGCTCCTACGAGCAGTACTTC
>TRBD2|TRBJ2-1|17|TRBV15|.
CATSGRLAGAGYNEQFF
TGTGCCACCAGCGGCAGACTAGCGGGAGCGGGTTACAATGAGCAGTTCTTC
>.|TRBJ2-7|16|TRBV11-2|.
CASSSSFRALGHEQYF
TGTGCCAGCAGCTCCTCCTTCCGGGCCCTAGGGCACGAGCAGTACTTC
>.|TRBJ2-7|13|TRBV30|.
CAWTRGSFNEQYF
TGTGCCTGGACAAGAGGATCGTTTAACGAGCAGTACTTC
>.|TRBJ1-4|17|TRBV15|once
CATSTEDSIATNEKLFF
TGTGCCACCAGCACTGAAGACAGCATTGCAACTAATGAAAAACTGTTTTTT
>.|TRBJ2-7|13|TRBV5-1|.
CASSPFGFSEQYF
TGCGCCAGCAGCCCGTTTGGGTTCTCCGAGCAGTACTTC
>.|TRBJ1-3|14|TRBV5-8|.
CASSKKESGNTIYF
TGTGCCAGCAGCAAAAAGGAGTCTGGAAACACCATATATTTT
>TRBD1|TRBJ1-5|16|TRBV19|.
CASRDRVRTPNQPQHF
TGTGCCAGCCGAGACAGGGTCCGAACCCCCAATCAGCCCCAGCATTTT
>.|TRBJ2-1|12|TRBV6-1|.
CASSTAFSEQFF
TGTGCCAGCAGTACCGCGTTTAGTGAGCAGTTCTTC
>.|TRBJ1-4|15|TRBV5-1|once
CASSLEVAGYEKLFF
TGCGCCAGCAGCTTGGAAGTTGCAGGGTATGAAAAACTGTTTTTT